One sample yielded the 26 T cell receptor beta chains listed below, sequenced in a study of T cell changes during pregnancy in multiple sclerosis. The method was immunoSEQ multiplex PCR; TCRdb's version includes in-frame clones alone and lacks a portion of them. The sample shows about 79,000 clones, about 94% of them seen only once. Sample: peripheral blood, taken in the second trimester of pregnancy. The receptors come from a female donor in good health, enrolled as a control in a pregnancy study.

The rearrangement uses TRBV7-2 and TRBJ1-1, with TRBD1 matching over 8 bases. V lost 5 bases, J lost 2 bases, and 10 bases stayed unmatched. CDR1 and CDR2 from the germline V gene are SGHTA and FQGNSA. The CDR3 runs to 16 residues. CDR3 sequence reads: CASSMDRVMYNTEAFF. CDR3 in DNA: TGTGCCAGCAGCATGGACAGGGTGATGTATAACACTGAAGCTTTCTTT.

DNA for the CDR3: TGCGCCAGCCTCCCGGGACAGGGCTATGGCTACACCTTC. It translates to CASLPGQGYGYTF. The V call is TRBV4-1, the J call TRBJ1-2; TRBD1 aligns across 9 bases. J was trimmed by 4 bases and V by 8 bases; bases with no gene match: 5. This CDR3 is 13 amino acids long. CDR1 MGHRA and CDR2 YSYEKL come from the germline V gene.

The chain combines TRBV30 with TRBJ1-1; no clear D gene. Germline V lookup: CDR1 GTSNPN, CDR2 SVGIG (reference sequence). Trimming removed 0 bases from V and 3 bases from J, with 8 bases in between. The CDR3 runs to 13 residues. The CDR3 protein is CAWSVRRDTEAFF. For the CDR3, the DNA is TGTGCCTGGAGTGTGAGGCGGGACACTGAAGCTTTCTTT.

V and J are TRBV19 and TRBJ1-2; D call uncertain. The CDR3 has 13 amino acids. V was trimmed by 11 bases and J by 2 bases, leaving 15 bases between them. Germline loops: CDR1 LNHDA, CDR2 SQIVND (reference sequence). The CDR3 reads CAGSDNLNYGYTF. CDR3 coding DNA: TGTGCCGGAAGTGACAACCTCAACTATGGCTACACCTTC.

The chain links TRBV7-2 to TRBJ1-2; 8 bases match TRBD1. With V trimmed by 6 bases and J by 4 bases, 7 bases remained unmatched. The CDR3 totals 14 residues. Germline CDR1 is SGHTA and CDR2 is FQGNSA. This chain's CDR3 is CASSPPGQAYGYTF. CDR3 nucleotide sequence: TGTGCCAGCAGTCCACCGGGACAGGCCTATGGCTACACCTTC.

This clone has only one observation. The CDR3: CASRRLTVNSPLHF. The CDR3 DNA reads as TGTGCCAGCAGACGACTGACAGTCAATTCACCCCTCCACTTT. The rearrangement links TRBV6-6 to TRBJ1-6; D possibly corresponds to TRBD1 (5 bases). Germline V gene data show CDR1 as MNHNY and CDR2 as SVGAGI (reference sequence). Between the trimmed V and J ends, which lost 6 bases and 7 bases, there was a span of 13 bases. The CDR3 is made up of 14 amino acids.

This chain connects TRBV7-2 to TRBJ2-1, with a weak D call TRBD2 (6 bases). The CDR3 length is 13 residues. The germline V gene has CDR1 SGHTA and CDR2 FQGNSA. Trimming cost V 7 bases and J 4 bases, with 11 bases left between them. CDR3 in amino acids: CASIGTGYNEQFF. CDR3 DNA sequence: TGTGCCAGCATCGGGACTGGTTACAATGAGCAGTTCTTC.

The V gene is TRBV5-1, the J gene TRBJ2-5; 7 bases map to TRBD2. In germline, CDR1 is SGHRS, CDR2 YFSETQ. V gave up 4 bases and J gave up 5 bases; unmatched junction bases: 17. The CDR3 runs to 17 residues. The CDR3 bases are TGCGCCAGCAGCCGGCCGACTAGCACCAGCCGCGGGGAGACCCAGTACTTC. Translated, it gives CASSRPTSTSRGETQYF. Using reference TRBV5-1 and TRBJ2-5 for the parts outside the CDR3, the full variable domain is KAGVTQTPRYLIKTRGQQVTLSCSPISGHRSVSWYQQTPGQGLQFLFEYFSETQRNKGNFPGRFSGRQFSNSRSEMNVSTLELGDSALYLCASSRPTSTSRGETQYFGPGTRLLVL.

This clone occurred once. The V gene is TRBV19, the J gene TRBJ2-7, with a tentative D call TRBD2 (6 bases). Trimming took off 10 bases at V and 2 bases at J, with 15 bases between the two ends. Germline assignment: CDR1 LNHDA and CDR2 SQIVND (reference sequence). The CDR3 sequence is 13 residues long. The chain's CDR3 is CATPRDGPYEQYF. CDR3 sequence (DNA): TGTGCCACCCCGCGGGACGGACCCTACGAGCAGTACTTC.

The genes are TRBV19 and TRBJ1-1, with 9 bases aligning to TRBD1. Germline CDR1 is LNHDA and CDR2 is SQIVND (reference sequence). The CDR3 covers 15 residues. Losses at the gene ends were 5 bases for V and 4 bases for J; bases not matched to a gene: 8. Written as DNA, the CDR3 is TGTGCCAGTAGTGCGACAGGGGGGTCGAGCACTGAAGCTTTCTTT. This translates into CASSATGGSSTEAFF.

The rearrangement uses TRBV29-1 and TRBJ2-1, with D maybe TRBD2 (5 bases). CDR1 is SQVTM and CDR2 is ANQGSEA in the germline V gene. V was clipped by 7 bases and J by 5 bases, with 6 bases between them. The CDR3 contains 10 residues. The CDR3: CSGGDNEQFF. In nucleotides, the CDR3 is TGCAGCGGGGGAGACAATGAGCAGTTCTTC.

The CDR3: CASSIGDRLSGNTIYF. CDR3 in DNA: TGTGCCAGTAGTATCGGGGACAGGCTCTCTGGAAACACCATATATTTT. The chain recombines TRBV19 with TRBJ1-3, with 8 nucleotides matching TRBD1. Germline V lookup: CDR1 LNHDA, CDR2 SQIVND (reference sequence). The CDR3 contains 16 residues. V was clipped by 3 bases and J by 0 bases; unmatched bases: 4.

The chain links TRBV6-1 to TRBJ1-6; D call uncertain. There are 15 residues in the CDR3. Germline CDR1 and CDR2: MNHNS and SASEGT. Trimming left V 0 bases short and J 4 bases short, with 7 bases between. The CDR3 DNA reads TGTGCCAGCAGTGAAGCGCCCCAGTATAATTCACCCCTCCACTTT. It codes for CASSEAPQYNSPLHF.

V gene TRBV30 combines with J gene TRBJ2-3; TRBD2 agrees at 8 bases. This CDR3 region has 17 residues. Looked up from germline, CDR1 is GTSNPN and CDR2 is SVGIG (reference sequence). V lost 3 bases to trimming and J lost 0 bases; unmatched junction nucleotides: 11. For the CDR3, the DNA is TGTGCCTGGAGCAGGGGCGGGGGGACCCGTAGCACAGATACGCAGTATTTT. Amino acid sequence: CAWSRGGGTRSTDTQYF.

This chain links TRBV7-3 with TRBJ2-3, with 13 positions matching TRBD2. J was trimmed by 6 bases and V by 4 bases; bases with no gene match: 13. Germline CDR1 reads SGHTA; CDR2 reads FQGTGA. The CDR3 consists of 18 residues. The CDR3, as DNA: TGTGCCAGCAGCTCTGGACTAGCGGGGGTCGGGTACGTCGATACGCAGTATTTT. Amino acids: CASSSGLAGVGYVDTQYF.

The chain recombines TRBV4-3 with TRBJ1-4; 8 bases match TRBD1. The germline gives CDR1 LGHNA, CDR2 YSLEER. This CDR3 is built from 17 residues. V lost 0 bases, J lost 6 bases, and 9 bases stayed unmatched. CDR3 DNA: TGCGCCAGCAGCCAAGATTACGGGACAGGCGATTATGAAAAACTGTTTTTT. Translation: CASSQDYGTGDYEKLFF.

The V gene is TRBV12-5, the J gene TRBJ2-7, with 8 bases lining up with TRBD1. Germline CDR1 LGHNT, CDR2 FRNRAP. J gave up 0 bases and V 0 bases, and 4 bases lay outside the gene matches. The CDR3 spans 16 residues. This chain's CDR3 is CASGLVTGESSYEQYF. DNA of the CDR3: TGTGCTAGTGGTTTGGTGACAGGGGAAAGCTCCTACGAGCAGTACTTC. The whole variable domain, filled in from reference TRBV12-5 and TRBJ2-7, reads DARVTQTPRHKVTEMGQEVTMRCQPILGHNTVFWYRQTMMQGLELLAYFRNRAPLDDSGMPKDRFSAEMPDATLATLKIQPSEPRDSAVYFCASGLVTGESSYEQYFGPGTRLTVT.

CDR3 sequence reads: CAIEARRSTEAFF. DNA of the CDR3: TGTGCCATCGAGGCGAGGCGGAGCACTGAAGCTTTCTTT. This chain joins TRBV19 and TRBJ1-1, with D hard to call. CDR1 is LNHDA, CDR2 SQIVND, per germline (reference sequence). V was shortened by 10 bases and J by 4 bases, with 16 bases between the two germline ends. CDR3 length: 13 amino acids.

CDR3 protein: CAWSVRGYGYTF. CDR3 DNA sequence: TGTGCCTGGAGTGTACGAGGTTATGGCTACACCTTC. The chain carries TRBV30 and TRBJ1-2, with unresolved D. Germline CDR1 GTSNPN, CDR2 SVGIG (reference sequence). Trimming cost V 0 bases and J 5 bases, with 7 bases left between them. This CDR3 has 12 residues.

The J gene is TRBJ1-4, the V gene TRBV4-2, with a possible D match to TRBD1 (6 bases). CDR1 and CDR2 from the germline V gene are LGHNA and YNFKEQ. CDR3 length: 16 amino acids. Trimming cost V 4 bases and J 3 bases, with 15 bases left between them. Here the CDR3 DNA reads TGTGCCAGCAGCCGGCCGGACAGCGGCCCTAATGAAAAACTGTTTTTT. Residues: CASSRPDSGPNEKLFF.

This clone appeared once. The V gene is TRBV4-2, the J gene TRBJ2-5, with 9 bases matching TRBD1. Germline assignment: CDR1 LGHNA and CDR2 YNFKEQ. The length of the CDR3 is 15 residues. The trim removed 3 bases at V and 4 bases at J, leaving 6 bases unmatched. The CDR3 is CASSQAADRGETQYF. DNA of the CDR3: TGTGCCAGCAGCCAGGCTGCGGACAGGGGAGAGACCCAGTACTTC.

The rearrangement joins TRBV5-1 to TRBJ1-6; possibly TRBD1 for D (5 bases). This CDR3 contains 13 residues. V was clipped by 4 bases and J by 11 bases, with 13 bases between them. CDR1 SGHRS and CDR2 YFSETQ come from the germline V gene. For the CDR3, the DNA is TGCGCCAGCAGCCCGGAGGGGCGGGCACCCCTCCACTTT. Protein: CASSPEGRAPLHF.

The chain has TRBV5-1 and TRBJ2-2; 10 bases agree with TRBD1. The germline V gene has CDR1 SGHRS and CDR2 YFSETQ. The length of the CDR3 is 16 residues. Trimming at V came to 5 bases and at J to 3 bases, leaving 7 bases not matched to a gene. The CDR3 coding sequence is TGCGCCAGCAGTAATACCGGGACAGGGGACACCGGGGAGCTGTTTTTT. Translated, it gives CASSNTGTGDTGELFF.

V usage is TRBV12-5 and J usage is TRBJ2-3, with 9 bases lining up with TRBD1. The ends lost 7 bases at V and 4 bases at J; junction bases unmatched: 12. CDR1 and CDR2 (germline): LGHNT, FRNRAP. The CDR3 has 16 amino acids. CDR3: CASVQDRGVVADTQYF. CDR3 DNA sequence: TGTGCTAGTGTTCAGGACAGGGGAGTGGTCGCAGATACGCAGTATTTT.

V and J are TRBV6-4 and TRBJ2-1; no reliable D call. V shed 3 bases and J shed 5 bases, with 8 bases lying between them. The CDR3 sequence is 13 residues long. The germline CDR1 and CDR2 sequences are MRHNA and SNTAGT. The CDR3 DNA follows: TGTGCCAGCAGTGAGGGCACCAACAATGAGCAGTTCTTC. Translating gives CASSEGTNNEQFF.

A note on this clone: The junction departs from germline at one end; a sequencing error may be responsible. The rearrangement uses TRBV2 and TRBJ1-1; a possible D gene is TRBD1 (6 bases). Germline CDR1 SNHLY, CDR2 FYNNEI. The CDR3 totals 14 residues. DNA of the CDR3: TGTGCCAGCAGTGAAGCGCGGGGGGGCGCTGAGGCTTTCTTT. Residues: CASSEARGGAEAFF.